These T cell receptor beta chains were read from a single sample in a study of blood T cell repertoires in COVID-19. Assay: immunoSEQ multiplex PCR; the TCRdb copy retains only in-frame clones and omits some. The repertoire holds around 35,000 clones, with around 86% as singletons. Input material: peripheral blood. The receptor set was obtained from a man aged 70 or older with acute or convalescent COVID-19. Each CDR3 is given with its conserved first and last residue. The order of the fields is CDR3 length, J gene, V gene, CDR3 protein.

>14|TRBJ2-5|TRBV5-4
CASSSRTGQETQYF
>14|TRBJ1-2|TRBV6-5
CASSRTVRSSGYTF
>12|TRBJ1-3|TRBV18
CASSPRRNTIYF
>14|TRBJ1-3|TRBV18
CASSPERTGNTIYF
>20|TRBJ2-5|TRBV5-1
CASSLGVSGTSGGPQETQYF
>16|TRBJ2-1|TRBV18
CASSPSGRSSYNEQFF
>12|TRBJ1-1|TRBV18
CASSPEGTEAFF
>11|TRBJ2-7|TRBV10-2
CASSNNYEQYF
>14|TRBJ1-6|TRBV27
CASRQTGMASPLHF
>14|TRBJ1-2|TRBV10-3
CAISESSRNYGYTF
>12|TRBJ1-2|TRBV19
CASSTRVVGYTF
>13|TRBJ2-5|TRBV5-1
CASSGGGGETQYF
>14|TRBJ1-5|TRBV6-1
CASSEPYTRQPQHF
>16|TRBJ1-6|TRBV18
CASSPNGQGRNSPLHF
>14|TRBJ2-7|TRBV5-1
CASSNGQGIYEQYF
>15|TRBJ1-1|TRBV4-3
CASSHGRSMNTEAFF
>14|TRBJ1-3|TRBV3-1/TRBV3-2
CASSQGQGLNTIYF
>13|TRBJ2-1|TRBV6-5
CASSQVYYNEQFF
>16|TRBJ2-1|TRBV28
CASRGMRTSGRSEQFF
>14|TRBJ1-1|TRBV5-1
CASSPGTGNTEAFF
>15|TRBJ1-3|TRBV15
CATSRDTTAGSTIYF
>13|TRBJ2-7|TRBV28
CASNTGTSNEQYF
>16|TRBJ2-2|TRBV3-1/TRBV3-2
CASSQGRQGFTGELFF
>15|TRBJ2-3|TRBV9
CASSTVSGGADTQYF
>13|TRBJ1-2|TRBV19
CASGSGNRYGYTF
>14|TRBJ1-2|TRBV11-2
CASSPVGRTDGYTF
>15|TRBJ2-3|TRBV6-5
CASRGGQGVFDTQYF
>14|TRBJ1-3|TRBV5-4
CASSDRDMGNTIYF
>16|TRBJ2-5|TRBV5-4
CASSLGTGIPQETQYF
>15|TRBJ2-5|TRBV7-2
CASSSDRGLVETQYF
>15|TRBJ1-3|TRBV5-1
CASSLEGALGNTIYF
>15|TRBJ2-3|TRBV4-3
CASSRSGRSTDTQYF
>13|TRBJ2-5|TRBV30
CAWSVGQEETQYF
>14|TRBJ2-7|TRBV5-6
CASSGDRGWYEQYF
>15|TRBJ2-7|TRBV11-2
CASSLAGSAAYEQYF
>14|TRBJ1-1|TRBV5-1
CASSPVDRNTEAFF
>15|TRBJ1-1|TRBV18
CASSVRDRGITEAFF
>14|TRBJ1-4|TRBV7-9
CASTGGGSFEKLFF
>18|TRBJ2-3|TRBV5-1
CASSLETGTGGYTDTQYF
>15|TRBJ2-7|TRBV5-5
CASSLGAGSVYEQYF
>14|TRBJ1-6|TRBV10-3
CAISGSRFNSPLHF
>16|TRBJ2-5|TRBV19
CASSRDLAGGTETQYF
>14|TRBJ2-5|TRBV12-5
CASGFRGGLETQYF